The 29 T cell receptor beta chains below were found in one sample sequenced in a study of blood T cell repertoires in COVID-19. Using immunoSEQ multiplex PCR, the repertoire was profiled, and TCRdb retains in-frame clones only, with some absent. The sample includes more than 9,500 clones, 70% to 75% seen only once; the top ten take 5.5% to 7%. Specimen: peripheral blood. These receptors were obtained from a man between 60 and 75 years old with COVID-19, enrolled during active disease.

This clone was counted a single time. This chain links TRBV7-9 with TRBJ1-3; no definite D call. Germline V gene sequence: CDR1 SEHNR, CDR2 FQNEAQ (reference sequence). The CDR3 is 14 residues long. Trimming removed 1 base from V and 4 bases from J, with 8 bases in between. Written as DNA, the CDR3 is TGTGCCAGCAGCTTAGAATCCAGAGGAAACACCATATATTTT. Protein product: CASSLESRGNTIYF.

The chain joins TRBV10-1 to TRBJ1-4; a weak D match, TRBD1 (6 bases). This CDR3 region has 14 residues. V dropped 7 bases and J dropped 8 bases, with 17 bases sitting between them. Germline V CDR1 and CDR2: WNHNN, SYGVQD (reference sequence). This CDR3 reads CASTEVGDTEKLFF. CDR3 bases: TGCGCCAGCACCGAAGTGGGGGACACAGAAAAACTGTTTTTT.

This chain uses TRBV7-2 with TRBJ1-5; D not certain. This CDR3 region has 14 residues. The germline V and J ends were trimmed by 1 base and 0 bases, with 4 bases remaining between them. Germline V CDR1 and CDR2: SGHTA, FQGNSA. The CDR3, as DNA: TGTGCCAGCAGCTTAGACTATAGCAATCAGCCCCAGCATTTT. This translates into CASSLDYSNQPQHF.

J is TRBJ2-1 and V is TRBV11-3, with D perhaps matching TRBD2 (5 bases). Trimming took off 3 bases at V and 6 bases at J, with 6 bases between the two ends. The CDR3 length is 12 residues. Germline V CDR1 and CDR2: SGHNT, YENEEA. The CDR3 DNA follows: TGTGCCAGCAGCTTCGGAGGCAATGAGCAGTTCTTC. This translates into CASSFGGNEQFF. The full variable domain, its missing parts supplied by reference TRBV11-3 and TRBJ2-1, is EAGVVQSPRYKIIEKKQPVAFWCNPISGHNTLYWYLQNLGQGPELLIRYENEEAVDDSQLPKDRFSAERLKGVDSTLKIQPAELGDSAVYLCASSFGGNEQFFGPGTRLTVL.

The chain links TRBV29-1 to TRBJ2-1; D not certain. Germline CDR1 is SQVTM and CDR2 is ANQGSEA. The CDR3 runs 13 residues. V was clipped by 4 bases and J by 0 bases, with 7 bases between them. The CDR3 DNA sequence: TGCAGCGTTGGACTGGACTCCTACAATGAGCAGTTCTTC. Protein: CSVGLDSYNEQFF.

This clone was detected only a few times. The rearrangement uses TRBV9 and TRBJ1-4; D call uncertain. CDR3 size: 17 residues. Germline loops: CDR1 SGDLS, CDR2 YYNGEE. V was trimmed by 0 bases and J by 0 bases, leaving 12 bases between them. The CDR3 here is CASSVDGRSATNEKLFF. The CDR3 nucleotides read TGTGCCAGCAGCGTAGATGGCAGATCCGCAACTAATGAAAAACTGTTTTTT. The entire variable domain, with the rest obtained from reference TRBV9 and TRBJ1-4, is as follows: DSGVTQTPKHLITATGQRVTLRCSPRSGDLSVYWYQQSLDQGLQFLIQYYNGEERAKGNILERFSAQQFPDLHSELNLSSLELGDSALYFCASSVDGRSATNEKLFFGSGTQLSVL.

This chain links TRBV7-8 with TRBJ2-7; TRBD2 agrees at 7 bases. The germline V gene encodes CDR1 SGHVS and CDR2 FQNEAQ. Germline trimming cut 2 bases from V and 0 bases from J; bases unmatched to any gene: 10. This CDR3 has 17 residues. The chain's CDR3 is CASSLRLGGVSSYEQYV. The CDR3 nucleotides read TGTGCCAGCAGCTTACGACTTGGGGGGGTTAGCTCCTACGAGCAGTACGTC.

This clone showed up just a few times. The chain employs TRBV6-6 and TRBJ1-5; D might be TRBD1 (5 bases). Trimming took off 5 bases at V and 2 bases at J, with 13 bases between the two ends. The germline V gene encodes CDR1 MNHNY and CDR2 SVGAGI (reference sequence). The CDR3 contains 15 residues. CDR3 bases: TGTGCCAGCAGTCCCGGGGCGGGGGGCAATCAGCCCCAGCATTTT. Translated, it gives CASSPGAGGNQPQHF.

This clone has a handful of counts. V is TRBV4-1 and J is TRBJ1-2; 8 nucleotides match TRBD1. CDR1 MGHRA and CDR2 YSYEKL come from the germline V gene. The CDR3 consists of 17 residues. V lost 0 bases to trimming and J lost 8 bases; unmatched junction nucleotides: 14. The DNA of the CDR3 is TGCGCCAGCAGCCAAGATGGTGTGGGGGACAGGAGATACGGCTACACCTTC. This gives the protein CASSQDGVGDRRYGYTF.

There are a few counts of this clone. V usage is TRBV27 and J usage is TRBJ2-7; D perhaps matches TRBD1 (5 bases). Germline V CDR1 and CDR2: MNHEY, SMNVEV (reference sequence). The V gene lost 8 bases and the J gene lost 0 bases, with 11 bases spanning the gap. The CDR3 runs 13 residues. The DNA of the CDR3 is TGTGCCAGCTGGGGCGGTAGCTCCTACGAGCAGTACTTC. This translates into CASWGGSSYEQYF.

CDR3 DNA sequence: TGTGCCAGCAGCTTTGCGGGACATGAAAAACTGTTTTTT. Its translation: CASSFAGHEKLFF. The chain employs TRBV7-2 and TRBJ1-4; a weak D match, TRBD1 (5 bases). Germline CDR1 and CDR2: SGHTA and FQGNSA. The CDR3 length is 13 residues. Trimming stripped 3 bases from V and 6 bases from J, with 8 bases between. The full variable domain, its missing parts supplied by reference TRBV7-2 and TRBJ1-4, is GAGVSQSPSNKVTEKGKDVELRCDPISGHTALYWYRQSLGQGLEFLIYFQGNSAPDKSGLPSDRFSAERTGGSVSTLTIQRTQQEDSAVYLCASSFAGHEKLFFGSGTQLSVL.

This chain connects TRBV5-4 to TRBJ1-4, with TRBD1 matching 10 bases. This CDR3 is built from 15 residues. V was pared by 2 bases and J by 10 bases, with 8 bases of the junction left unmatched. Germline-derived CDR1 and CDR2 are SGHNT and YYREEE (reference sequence). The CDR3 DNA reads TGTGCCAGCAGCTTAACGGGACAGGGGATCCGAAAACTGTTTTTT. Its protein is CASSLTGQGIRKLFF.

This clone is medium-sized in the sample. V usage is TRBV7-2 and J usage is TRBJ2-5; 11 nucleotides line up with TRBD2. Germline V gives CDR1 SGHTA, CDR2 FQGNSA. The V segment lost 2 bases and the J segment 1 base; nucleotides outside the gene matches: 9. The CDR3 is 18 amino acids. The CDR3 DNA reads as TGTGCCAGCAGCTTACGGCTAGCGGGGGGTTCTATCCAAGAGACCCAGTACTTC. The encoded protein is CASSLRLAGGSIQETQYF.

V usage is TRBV27 and J usage is TRBJ1-6; TRBD1 agrees at 8 bases. After removal of 1 base from V and 8 bases from J, the junction contained 4 bases not matched to a gene. CDR3 length: 15 amino acids. The germline V gene has CDR1 MNHEY and CDR2 SMNVEV (reference sequence). DNA of the CDR3: TGTGCCAGCAGTTTATACAGGGGGAAGGATTCACCCCTCCACTTT. Translated, it gives CASSLYRGKDSPLHF.

The rearrangement links TRBV18 to TRBJ2-1; 9 nucleotides agree with TRBD2. Germline trimming cut 1 base from V and 3 bases from J; bases unmatched to any gene: 7. This CDR3 has 17 residues. Per the germline V gene, CDR1 is KGHSH and CDR2 is LQKENI. The CDR3 loop reads CASSPLAGASRYNEQFF. Written as DNA, the CDR3 is TGTGCCAGCTCACCACTAGCGGGGGCCTCCCGCTACAATGAGCAGTTCTTC.

A few counts support this clone. V is TRBV20-1 and J is TRBJ1-5; D might be TRBD1 (6 bases). This CDR3 comprises 16 residues. V was cut by 3 bases and J by 3 bases, with 18 bases left in between. Germline CDR1 is DFQATT and CDR2 is SNEGSKA (reference sequence). CDR3 in DNA: TGCAGTGCTAGTCCCCGGGGCAGGGGATACAATCAGCCCCAGCATTTT. Translated, it gives CSASPRGRGYNQPQHF.

The V and J genes are TRBV10-3 and TRBJ1-1; possibly TRBD1 for D (5 bases). The germline V gene encodes CDR1 ENHRY and CDR2 SYGVKD. Trimming took off 3 bases at V and 5 bases at J, with 13 bases between the two ends. This CDR3 has 14 amino acids. CDR3 sequence: CAISDVREVTEAFF. The CDR3 DNA sequence: TGTGCCATCAGTGATGTCAGGGAGGTTACTGAAGCTTTCTTT.

The rearrangement links TRBV6-5 to TRBJ1-1, with D hard to call. Looked up from germline, CDR1 is MNHEY and CDR2 is SVGAGI. The CDR3 totals 15 residues. Trimming took off 7 bases at V and 2 bases at J, with 17 bases between the two ends. The CDR3 spells CASMRVVGANTEAFF. The DNA of the CDR3 is TGTGCCAGCATGAGGGTCGTGGGCGCTAACACTGAAGCTTTCTTT.

This sequence joins TRBV10-2 and TRBJ2-1; 7 nucleotides agree with TRBD2. The J segment lost 3 bases and the V segment lost 8 bases, leaving 7 bases of the junction unmatched. In germline, CDR1 is WSHSY, CDR2 SAAADI. This CDR3 is built from 14 residues. The CDR3 reads CASGSGGLYNEQFF. In nucleotides, the CDR3 is TGCGCCAGCGGCTCGGGAGGACTCTACAATGAGCAGTTCTTC.

The chain employs TRBV7-9 and TRBJ2-3; 10 positions agree with TRBD2. The trim removed 2 bases at V and 3 bases at J, leaving 8 bases unmatched. The germline gives CDR1 SEHNR, CDR2 FQNEAQ (reference sequence). CDR3 length: 17 residues. CDR3 region: CASSLIWLAGETDTQYF. CDR3 DNA: TGTGCCAGCAGCTTAATTTGGCTAGCGGGGGAAACAGATACGCAGTATTTT.

The gene calls are TRBV2 and TRBJ2-5; TRBD1 is a possible D gene (5 bases). V was clipped by 3 bases and J by 4 bases, with 9 bases between them. CDR1 and CDR2 from the germline V gene are SNHLY and FYNNEI. The CDR3 totals 13 residues. CDR3 bases: TGTGCCAGCAGTGAGTGGGGCGGAGAGACCCAGTACTTC. Residues: CASSEWGGETQYF.

The V and J genes are TRBV10-3 and TRBJ2-1, with 8 bases fitting TRBD2. V shed 6 bases and J 10 bases; nucleotides not matched to a gene: 11. There are 14 residues in the CDR3. Germline-derived CDR1 and CDR2 are ENHRY and SYGVKD. The CDR3 DNA reads as TGTGCCATCAGCGGTCCCGGGGGGGCCAAGGAGCAGTTCTTC. Translated, it gives CAISGPGGAKEQFF.

The sample holds one count of this clone. The V gene is TRBV5-1, the J gene TRBJ2-1; 10 positions agree with TRBD2. Germline CDR1 reads SGHRS; CDR2 reads YFSETQ. The V segment lost 0 bases and the J segment 3 bases; nucleotides outside the gene matches: 3. The CDR3 spans 16 residues. The CDR3 region is CASSLGASGGYNEQFF. The CDR3 coding sequence is TGCGCCAGCAGCTTGGGGGCTAGCGGGGGCTACAATGAGCAGTTCTTC. The full variable domain, completed using reference TRBV5-1 and TRBJ2-1, is KAGVTQTPRYLIKTRGQQVTLSCSPISGHRSVSWYQQTPGQGLQFLFEYFSETQRNKGNFPGRFSGRQFSNSRSEMNVSTLELGDSALYLCASSLGASGGYNEQFFGPGTRLTVL.

This rearrangement joins TRBV6-6 to TRBJ2-3; 13 bases map to TRBD2. This CDR3 contains 15 residues. Germline CDR1 and CDR2: MNHNY and SVGAGI (reference sequence). The V gene end was trimmed by 4 bases and the J gene end by 6 bases; junction bases not matched to a gene: 4. CDR3 DNA: TGTGCCAGCAGTTTCCGGACTAGCGGGGGTGATACGCAGTATTTT. It yields the protein CASSFRTSGGDTQYF.

By proportion, this clone is medium-sized. The chain uses TRBV12-5 and TRBJ1-5; 7 nucleotides match TRBD1. Germline CDR1 is LGHNT and CDR2 is FRNRAP. There are 13 residues in the CDR3. V was clipped by 1 base and J by 6 bases; unmatched bases: 0. The CDR3 is CASGLDRGQPQHF. The DNA for the CDR3 is TGTGCTAGTGGTTTGGACAGGGGTCAGCCCCAGCATTTT. Full variable domain (outside the CDR3, taken from reference TRBV12-5 and TRBJ1-5): DARVTQTPRHKVTEMGQEVTMRCQPILGHNTVFWYRQTMMQGLELLAYFRNRAPLDDSGMPKDRFSAEMPDATLATLKIQPSEPRDSAVYFCASGLDRGQPQHFGDGTRLSIL.

This clone was observed once. V and J are TRBV28 and TRBJ1-5; tentative D call: TRBD1 (6 bases). V shed 2 bases and J shed 5 bases, with 13 bases lying between them. Germline CDR1 reads MDHEN; CDR2 reads SYDVKM. There are 15 residues in the CDR3. In nucleotides, the CDR3 is TGTGCCAGCAGTTTAGCCACAGGGATCTATCAGCCCCAGCATTTT. This sequence encodes CASSLATGIYQPQHF.

The chain has TRBV6-5 and TRBJ2-3, with TRBD1 matching over 11 bases. From germline, CDR1 is MNHEY and CDR2 SVGAGI. The CDR3 totals 15 residues. Germline trimming cut 6 bases from V and 2 bases from J; bases unmatched to any gene: 4. The CDR3: CASRMDRGLTDTQYF. DNA for the CDR3: TGTGCCAGCAGGATGGACAGGGGGCTCACAGATACGCAGTATTTT.

V is TRBV27 and J is TRBJ1-6, with TRBD1 as a possible D gene (6 bases). Germline loops: CDR1 MNHEY, CDR2 SMNVEV (reference sequence). V lost 4 bases and J lost 4, with 8 bases in between. There are 14 residues in the CDR3. The CDR3 DNA is TGTGCCAGCAGTTCCCAGGGGTATAATTCACCCCTCCACTTT. This codes for CASSSQGYNSPLHF.

The chain employs TRBV11-2 and TRBJ1-2; TRBD1 matches at 7 bases. CDR1 is SGHAT and CDR2 is FQNNGV in the germline V gene. J lost 8 bases, V lost 4 bases, and 16 bases had no gene match. The length of the CDR3 is 16 residues. CDR3 nucleotide sequence: TGTGCCAGCAGCTCCGGACAGGCTGTGACGGGTGAAGGCTACACCTTC. This sequence encodes CASSSGQAVTGEGYTF.